This T cell receptor beta chain was observed in a study of cytomegalovirus exposure and HLA in healthy donors. Notes on this clone: Its specificity is unknown.

Study-level points and caveats: Accurate HLA-A and HLA-B prediction from TCR beta sequences was reported for most subjects.

60 Vbeta and 13 Jbeta primers were used in PCR. Some clones are missing from TCRdb's copy, which holds only in-frame ones; the method was immunoSEQ multiplex PCR. The repertoire holds fewer than 200,000 clones, around 83% seen once, with 0.96% in the top ten. Input material: PBMCs. The receptor was isolated from a girl under 10 years old in good health and CMV-seropositive.

CDR3 sequence: CAWKNGAGGYGYTF. The CDR3 DNA reads as TGTGCCTGGAAAAACGGCGCGGGAGGGTATGGCTACACCTTC. The rearrangement links TRBV30 to TRBJ1-2; D is uncertain. The CDR3 is 14 amino acids. Germline CDR1 and CDR2: GTSNPN and SVGIG (reference sequence). The V end lost 4 bases, the J end lost 5 bases, and 17 bases lay between the germline ends.